Below are 14 T cell receptor beta chains sequenced from a single sample in a study of radiation and T cells in renal cell carcinoma (TCRdb year 2020). Libraries were prepared through the immunoSEQ multiplex PCR assay. TCRdb obtained this table from immuneACCESS and retained in-frame rearrangements with V and J assigned. These tables miss some clones; where compared with another copy, unresolved V genes account for less than half of the shortfall, and the remainder is unexplained. The sample includes about 120,000 clones, with around 85% observed a single time. The top ten clonotypes cover approximately 6.3% of the sample. What this sample's time point label stands for: blood 2 weeks post-SBRT. What this sample's treatment or condition label stands for: 15 Gy SBRT to primary tumor, nephrectomy 4 weeks later. Sequencing used blood, obtained from a patient whose treatment included radiotherapy and nephrectomy. Receptors originate from a man aged 50 to 59 with renal cell carcinoma.

The chain combines TRBV4-1 with TRBJ2-7; no definite D call. This CDR3 is built from 13 residues. V gave up 4 bases and J gave up 6 bases, with 13 bases separating them. Germline V lookup: CDR1 MGHRA, CDR2 YSYEKL. The CDR3 loop reads CASSLVRGGEQYF. Here the CDR3 DNA reads TGCGCCAGCAGCCTAGTTAGAGGTGGCGAGCAGTACTTC.

CDR3 in DNA: TGCGCCAGCAGCCAAAACGGGAACCTTGGAAACACCATATATTTT. Translating gives CASSQNGNLGNTIYF. The chain recombines TRBV4-1 with TRBJ1-3; D not resolved. V was clipped by 2 bases and J by 3 bases, with 11 bases between them. CDR3 length: 15 amino acids. The germline CDR1 and CDR2 sequences are MGHRA and YSYEKL.

The V call is TRBV5-1, the J call TRBJ2-7; a weak D match, TRBD1 (6 bases). The CDR3 is 12 amino acids. The V gene lost 1 base and the J gene lost 9 bases, with 11 bases spanning the gap. Germline CDR1 reads SGHRS; CDR2 reads YFSETQ. The CDR3 loop reads CASSLYQGPQYF. CDR3 coding DNA: TGCGCCAGCAGCTTGTATCAGGGGCCGCAGTACTTC.

The J gene is TRBJ2-7, the V gene TRBV2, with D perhaps TRBD1 (6 bases). V lost 4 bases and J 7 bases, leaving 20 bases between the germline ends. The length of the CDR3 is 15 residues. In germline, CDR1 is SNHLY, CDR2 FYNNEI. The CDR3 coding sequence is TGTGCCAGCAGTGGACGGGACACGGTTTCGGAAGAGCAGTACTTC. Translation gives CASSGRDTVSEEQYF. Looking up the rest from reference TRBV2 and TRBJ2-7 gives the full variable domain: EPEVTQTPSHQVTQMGQEVILRCVPISNHLYFYWYRQILGQKVEFLVSFYNNEISEKSEIFDDQFSVERPDGSNFTLKIRSTKLEDSAMYFCASSGRDTVSEEQYFGPGTRLTVT.

The J gene is TRBJ1-2, the V gene TRBV7-9, with D possibly matching TRBD1 (5 bases). This CDR3 comprises 17 residues. The germline V gene encodes CDR1 SEHNR and CDR2 FQNEAQ (reference sequence). The ends were cut back, 3 bases at V and 5 bases at J, with 22 bases in the middle. The CDR3 protein is CASSFENPTGTRYGYTF. The CDR3 DNA follows: TGTGCCAGCAGCTTCGAGAACCCTACCGGGACGAGGTATGGCTACACCTTC.

J is TRBJ1-1 and V is TRBV12-5; 7 nucleotides agree with TRBD1. The J segment lost 4 bases and the V segment lost 6 bases, leaving 5 bases of the junction unmatched. The CDR3 has 13 residues. Per germline, CDR1 LGHNT and CDR2 FRNRAP. Here the CDR3 DNA reads TGTGCTAGTGGGCCGGACAGGCTCACTGAAGCTTTCTTT. It specifies CASGPDRLTEAFF.

The V and J genes are TRBV21-1 and TRBJ2-7; no check of the table's D call, TRBD1, against the DNA was made. TRBV21-1 is assigned pseudogene status. This CDR3 comprises 16 residues. CDR3 nucleotide sequence: TGTGCCAGCAGCAAAGTAGGGGGCTTTTCCCAATACGAGCAGTACTTC. Translation gives CASSKVGGFSQYEQYF.

Note on this clone: The identical CDR3 is also encoded by other nucleotide sequences in the sample. The chain couples TRBV18 to TRBJ2-3; TRBD2 might be the D (5 bases). Germline CDR1 is KGHSH and CDR2 is LQKENI. The CDR3 runs 13 residues. Trimming shortened V by 0 bases and J by 5 bases, and 6 bases separated the two germline ends. Here the CDR3 DNA reads TGTGCCAGCTCACCACCGGGAGAAGATACGCAGTATTTT. It encodes CASSPPGEDTQYF.

The genes are TRBV7-2 and TRBJ1-2; maybe TRBD1 (6 bases). The CDR3 contains 14 residues. V was shortened by 2 bases and J by 4 bases, with 11 bases between the two germline ends. The germline V gene has CDR1 SGHTA and CDR2 FQGNSA. The CDR3, as DNA: TGTGCCAGCAGCTTACTGGGAGGGGGCTATGGCTACACCTTC. It yields the protein CASSLLGGGYGYTF.

This chain joins TRBV15 and TRBJ2-5; D not certain. V lost 0 bases to trimming and J lost 3 bases, with 5 bases between them. The CDR3 loop spans 13 amino acids. Looked up from germline, CDR1 is LNHNV and CDR2 is YYDKDF (reference sequence). The CDR3 sequence: CATSRDDEETQYF. The DNA of the CDR3 is TGTGCCACCAGCAGAGATGACGAAGAGACCCAGTACTTC.

The chain uses TRBV6-5 and TRBJ2-3; 9 nucleotides line up with TRBD1. With 3 bases clipped from V and 3 bases from J, the junction kept 4 bases outside the gene matches. Germline-derived CDR1 and CDR2 are MNHEY and SVGAGI. The CDR3 has 15 amino acids. CDR3: CASSYGGQGTDTQYF. In nucleotides, the CDR3 is TGTGCCAGCAGTTATGGGGGACAGGGAACAGATACGCAGTATTTT.

The chain recombines TRBV11-2 with TRBJ1-6; D is unclear. The CDR3 sequence is 15 residues long. Germline values: CDR1 SGHAT, CDR2 FQNNGV. V was cut by 2 bases and J by 5 bases, with 10 bases left in between. The CDR3 sequence: CASSLIQNDNSPLHF. CDR3 bases: TGTGCCAGCAGCTTAATACAGAACGATAATTCACCCCTCCACTTT.

The chain employs TRBV5-4 and TRBJ1-1; unclear D gene. Germline CDR1 SGHNT, CDR2 YYREEE (reference sequence). V was shortened by 4 bases and J by 1 base, with 11 bases between the two germline ends. CDR3 length: 14 residues. In nucleotides, the CDR3 is TGTGCCAGCAGCCTTGTGAACTCGAACACTGAAGCTTTCTTT. Encoded protein: CASSLVNSNTEAFF.

The rearrangement links TRBV5-1 to TRBJ2-1; D is perhaps TRBD1 (6 bases). Germline V CDR1 and CDR2: SGHRS, YFSETQ. With 0 bases removed from V and 5 bases from J, the gap between germline ends came to 12 bases. This CDR3 is built from 15 residues. The chain's CDR3 is CASSLGTVIDNEQFF. The CDR3 nucleotides are TGCGCCAGCAGCTTGGGGACAGTTATAGACAATGAGCAGTTCTTC.